A single sample is the source of the 29 T cell receptor beta chains below, sequenced in a study of cytomegalovirus exposure and HLA in healthy donors. This table comes from immunoSEQ multiplex PCR, and its TCRdb copy is limited to in-frame clones, with some not included. The sample has 150,000 to 200,000 clones; 70% to 90% are singletons. The sample taken for sequencing was PBMCs. The receptors stem from a man aged 30-40 years in good health and CMV-seropositive.

Only a few counts were recorded for this clone. The J gene is TRBJ2-3, the V gene TRBV11-2; 11 nucleotides line up with TRBD2. This CDR3 comprises 16 residues. Germline assignment: CDR1 SGHAT and CDR2 FQNNGV. Losses at the gene ends were 6 bases for V and 1 base for J; bases not matched to a gene: 6. The DNA of the CDR3 is TGTGCCAGCAGACGACTAGCGGGGCCCCGCACAGATACGCAGTATTTT. Translation gives CASRRLAGPRTDTQYF.

V gene TRBV19 combines with J gene TRBJ1-2; TRBD1 might be the D (5 bases). Germline lookup yields CDR1 LNHDA and CDR2 SQIVND (reference sequence). This CDR3 spans 14 amino acids. Trimming cost V 8 bases and J 7 bases, with 20 bases left between them. CDR3 region: CASLAGQGLIGYTF. The CDR3 coding sequence is TGTGCCAGTCTGGCAGGACAAGGATTGATTGGCTACACCTTC. The full variable domain, its missing parts supplied by reference TRBV19 and TRBJ1-2, is DGGITQSPKYLFRKEGQNVTLSCEQNLNHDAMYWYRQDPGQGLRLIYYSQIVNDFQKGDIAEGYSVSREKKESFPLTVTSAQKNPTAFYLCASLAGQGLIGYTFGSGTRLTVV.

The rearrangement uses TRBV7-9 and TRBJ2-3; TRBD2 aligns across 8 bases. V lost 4 bases to trimming and J lost 4 bases; unmatched junction nucleotides: 7. The V gene's germline CDR1 is SEHNR and CDR2 FQNEAQ (reference sequence). The CDR3 is 15 amino acids. CDR3 region: CASSSLSGAADTQYF. As DNA, the CDR3 is TGTGCCAGCAGCTCCCTTAGCGGGGCAGCAGATACGCAGTATTTT.

The genes are TRBV7-6 and TRBJ1-1; no reliable D call. Germline assignment: CDR1 SGHVS and CDR2 FNYEAQ. The CDR3 length is 14 residues. Trimming removed 2 bases at V and 1 base at J, with 8 bases between. CDR3 coding DNA: TGTGCCAGCAGCTTAACTGAGGAGAACACTGAAGCTTTCTTT. Translated: CASSLTEENTEAFF. The entire variable domain, with the rest obtained from reference TRBV7-6 and TRBJ1-1, is as follows: GAGVSQSPRYKVTKRGQDVALRCDPISGHVSLYWYRQALGQGPEFLTYFNYEAQQDKSGLPNDRFSAERPEGSISTLTIQRTEQRDSAMYRCASSLTEENTEAFFGQGTRLTVV.

V and J are TRBV7-2 and TRBJ2-3; D gene ambiguous. This CDR3 spans 15 amino acids. The V gene lost 6 bases and the J gene lost 1 base, with 14 bases spanning the gap. Germline CDR1 SGHTA, CDR2 FQGNSA. CDR3 in DNA: TGTGCCAGCAGTTCATACTTATCGGGCACAGATACGCAGTATTTT. Translating it yields CASSSYLSGTDTQYF.

This chain links TRBV7-2 with TRBJ1-2, with 9 nucleotides matching TRBD1. The CDR3 spans 15 residues. The V gene end was trimmed by 4 bases and the J gene end by 5 bases; junction bases not matched to a gene: 8. The germline V gene has CDR1 SGHTA and CDR2 FQGNSA. The CDR3 loop reads CASSSPRTGEYGYTF. For the CDR3, the DNA is TGTGCCAGCAGCTCCCCAAGGACAGGGGAGTATGGCTACACCTTC.

For the CDR3, the DNA is TGCGCCAGCAGCCCAAGACTGGCCTCCTACGAGCAGTACTTC. As protein: CASSPRLASYEQYF. This sequence joins TRBV4-3 and TRBJ2-7; D ambiguous. V was cut by 4 bases and J by 0 bases, with 10 bases left in between. The CDR3 has 14 residues. The germline V gene encodes CDR1 LGHNA and CDR2 YSLEER.

The chain is built from TRBV5-4 and TRBJ1-2; 9 bases agree with TRBD1. J was trimmed by 2 bases and V by 4 bases; bases with no gene match: 3. This CDR3 has 14 amino acids. Germline CDR1 SGHNT, CDR2 YYREEE (reference sequence). The CDR3 sequence is CASSPGTGNYGYTF. Here the CDR3 DNA reads TGTGCCAGCAGCCCGGGGACAGGGAACTATGGCTACACCTTC.

This sequence joins TRBV7-8 and TRBJ2-3; the D gene is possibly TRBD2 (5 bases). V lost 3 bases to trimming and J lost 6 bases, with 13 bases between them. The CDR3 runs to 14 residues. Germline assignment: CDR1 SGHVS and CDR2 FQNEAQ. CDR3 DNA sequence: TGTGCCAGCAGCTTGCTCCTAGCCTCCGATACGCAGTATTTT. It is translated as CASSLLLASDTQYF. Supplemented by reference TRBV7-8 and TRBJ2-3, the full variable domain reads GAGVSQSPRYKVAKRGQDVALRCDPISGHVSLFWYQQALGQGPEFLTYFQNEAQLDKSGLPSDRFFAERPEGSVSTLKIQRTQQEDSAVYLCASSLLLASDTQYFGPGTRLTVL.

Only a few counts were recorded for this clone. This chain joins TRBV21-1 and TRBJ2-7; TRBD2 was called by the table and not checked on the DNA. TRBV21-1 is given as a pseudogene. The CDR3 runs 13 residues. The CDR3 sequence is CASSKTSSYEQYF. The CDR3 DNA sequence: TGTGCCAGCAGCAAGACTAGTTCCTACGAGCAGTACTTC.

CDR3 protein: CASSYRAGETYEQYF. The CDR3 bases are TGTGCCAGCAGTTACCGCGCGGGGGAGACCTACGAGCAGTACTTC. This sequence joins TRBV6-5 and TRBJ2-7, with 7 nucleotides matching TRBD2. V lost 2 bases and J lost 2; bases outside the gene matches: 6. The CDR3 consists of 15 residues. In germline, CDR1 is MNHEY, CDR2 SVGAGI.

This chain connects TRBV19 to TRBJ2-6, with D maybe TRBD2 (5 bases). The V gene lost 4 bases and the J gene lost 0 bases, with 13 bases spanning the gap. Germline values: CDR1 LNHDA, CDR2 SQIVND (reference sequence). This CDR3 has 17 amino acids. The CDR3 protein is CASSTEYGSSGANVLTF. Here the CDR3 DNA reads TGTGCCAGTAGTACCGAGTATGGGAGCTCTGGGGCCAACGTCCTGACTTTC. Complete variable domain (other parts from reference TRBV19 and TRBJ2-6): DGGITQSPKYLFRKEGQNVTLSCEQNLNHDAMYWYRQDPGQGLRLIYYSQIVNDFQKGDIAEGYSVSREKKESFPLTVTSAQKNPTAFYLCASSTEYGSSGANVLTFGAGSRLTVL.

This chain joins TRBV7-6 and TRBJ2-7, with TRBD1 matching over 9 bases. The J segment lost 7 bases and the V segment lost 5 bases, leaving 15 bases of the junction unmatched. Germline lookup yields CDR1 SGHVS and CDR2 FNYEAQ. The CDR3 is 16 amino acids. CDR3 sequence: CASSPSTGQGSGEQYF. In nucleotides, the CDR3 is TGTGCCAGCAGCCCTAGTACGGGACAGGGATCGGGAGAGCAGTACTTC.

The CDR3 sequence: CASSLQGATNEKLFF. In DNA, the CDR3 is TGTGCCAGTAGTTTACAGGGGGCGACTAATGAAAAACTGTTTTTT. The V gene is TRBV19, the J gene TRBJ1-4; TRBD1 matches 9 bases. This CDR3 has 15 residues. Germline V gene lookup returns CDR1 LNHDA and CDR2 SQIVND (reference sequence). J gave up 2 bases and V 5 bases, and 3 bases lay outside the gene matches. The complete variable domain, with remaining parts taken from reference TRBV19 and TRBJ1-4, reads DGGITQSPKYLFRKEGQNVTLSCEQNLNHDAMYWYRQDPGQGLRLIYYSQIVNDFQKGDIAEGYSVSREKKESFPLTVTSAQKNPTAFYLCASSLQGATNEKLFFGSGTQLSVL.

This clone was detected a few times. The chain links TRBV13 to TRBJ2-7; TRBD2 matches 9 bases. From germline, CDR1 is PRHDT and CDR2 FYEKMQ (reference sequence). The ends lost 5 bases at V and 2 bases at J; junction bases unmatched: 7. This CDR3 is 15 amino acids long. Written as DNA, the CDR3 is TGTGCCAGCAGCCTTTTAGCGGGGGCCGCCTACGAGCAGTACTTC. Amino acid sequence: CASSLLAGAAYEQYF.

J is TRBJ1-1 and V is TRBV19; D unresolved. V shed 5 bases and J shed 4 bases, with 14 bases lying between them. This CDR3 region has 14 residues. CDR1 is LNHDA, CDR2 SQIVND, per germline (reference sequence). CDR3 DNA sequence: TGTGCCAGTAGTTTTCGCGGAGCCTTCACTGAAGCTTTCTTT. Translated, it gives CASSFRGAFTEAFF.

This clone appeared once. The genes are TRBV5-4 and TRBJ1-4, with 7 bases fitting TRBD1. Germline V lookup: CDR1 SGHNT, CDR2 YYREEE (reference sequence). V trimming: 4 bases; J trimming: 7 bases; junction bases outside the gene matches: 13. CDR3 length: 16 amino acids. The CDR3 here is CASSPTQGRDGEKLFF. CDR3 sequence (DNA): TGTGCCAGCAGCCCCACACAGGGGCGAGACGGTGAAAAACTGTTTTTT.

This chain links TRBV9 with TRBJ2-5; 8 positions agree with TRBD2. The junction had 10 bases not matched to a gene; V was cut back by 4 bases and J by 2 bases. Germline assignment: CDR1 SGDLS and CDR2 YYNGEE. The CDR3 spans 16 residues. DNA of the CDR3: TGTGCCAGCAGCTCCCTCCCTCGGGGGGGGCAAGAGACCCAGTACTTC. Translated: CASSSLPRGGQETQYF.

The chain employs TRBV7-2 and TRBJ2-1; the match to TRBD2 covers 10 bases. This CDR3 region has 13 residues. Per the germline V gene, CDR1 is SGHTA and CDR2 is FQGNSA. J lost 15 bases, V lost 2 bases, and 7 bases had no gene match. In DNA, the CDR3 is TGTGCCAGCAGCTTATTAAGGCCTAGCGGGGGGTTCTTC. Protein: CASSLLRPSGGFF.

This chain joins TRBV6-5 and TRBJ1-4; D uncertain. Germline assignment: CDR1 MNHEY and CDR2 SVGAGI. CDR3 length equals 12 residues. With 9 bases removed from V and 5 bases from J, the gap between germline ends came to 10 bases. In nucleotides, the CDR3 is TGTGCCAGTCGACTGAGAAATGAAAAACTGTTTTTT. Its protein product is CASRLRNEKLFF.

This rearrangement joins TRBV29-1 to TRBJ2-7; 8 nucleotides match TRBD1. The V and J ends lost 6 bases and 2 bases, in that order; junction bases with no gene match: 6. The CDR3 runs 13 residues. From germline, CDR1 is SQVTM and CDR2 ANQGSEA. The CDR3 DNA reads as TGCAGCGTCGGAAGGACAGGGACCTACGAGCAGTACTTC. Translated, it gives CSVGRTGTYEQYF.

The rearrangement links TRBV7-2 to TRBJ1-2; TRBD1 aligns across 7 bases. J was trimmed by 6 bases and V by 5 bases; bases with no gene match: 12. The CDR3 is made up of 15 amino acids. Germline V gene data show CDR1 as SGHTA and CDR2 as FQGNSA. CDR3 coding DNA: TGTGCCAGCAGCAAGCGACAGGGTAGCGGGGATGGCTACACCTTC. Protein: CASSKRQGSGDGYTF.

The chain joins TRBV9 to TRBJ1-2; 7 nucleotides align to TRBD1. CDR1 and CDR2 (germline): SGDLS, YYNGEE. J gave up 4 bases and V 0 bases, and 3 bases lay outside the gene matches. The CDR3 extends over 14 amino acids. The CDR3 DNA is TGTGCCAGCAGCGTAGGGGACAGCCGCTATGGCTACACCTTC. This translates into CASSVGDSRYGYTF.

The rearrangement uses TRBV9 and TRBJ1-4, with TRBD1 identical over 7 bases. The V and J ends lost 0 bases and 3 bases, in that order; junction bases with no gene match: 5. CDR3 size: 16 residues. Germline V gives CDR1 SGDLS, CDR2 YYNGEE. CDR3 loop: CASSVVPQGANEKLFF. The CDR3 DNA follows: TGTGCCAGCAGCGTAGTCCCCCAGGGGGCTAATGAAAAACTGTTTTTT.

The V and J genes are TRBV7-9 and TRBJ1-5; the D gene is possibly TRBD1 (5 bases). The CDR3 totals 16 residues. V was shortened by 3 bases and J by 0 bases, with 12 bases between the two germline ends. Per the germline V gene, CDR1 is SEHNR and CDR2 is FQNEAQ (reference sequence). The CDR3 DNA is TGTGCCAGCAGCTTCGGAACAGGTACTAGCAATCAGCCCCAGCATTTT. It translates to CASSFGTGTSNQPQHF.

The genes are TRBV6-1 and TRBJ2-3, with 7 bases aligning to TRBD1. CDR3 length: 17 amino acids. Germline CDR1 is MNHNS and CDR2 is SASEGT. The junction had 11 bases not matched to a gene; V was cut back by 0 bases and J by 5 bases. The DNA of the CDR3 is TGTGCCAGCAGTGAAGCCCCGACAGGGCATCCCCTAGATACGCAGTATTTT. It is translated as CASSEAPTGHPLDTQYF.

The chain uses TRBV4-3 and TRBJ2-3; 9 nucleotides align to TRBD2. The CDR3 consists of 17 residues. The J segment lost 7 bases and the V segment lost 0 bases, leaving 11 bases of the junction unmatched. Germline assignment: CDR1 LGHNA and CDR2 YSLEER. The CDR3 nucleotides read TGCGCCAGCAGCCAAGAGCTAAGCGGGGGGATCGCCTATACGCAGTATTTT. Translated: CASSQELSGGIAYTQYF.

This clone was picked up one time. The chain is built from TRBV5-1 and TRBJ2-1; 10 nucleotides align to TRBD2. The J segment lost 5 bases and the V segment lost 0 bases, leaving 11 bases of the junction unmatched. The germline V gene has CDR1 SGHRS and CDR2 YFSETQ. The CDR3 spans 18 residues. This chain's CDR3 is CASSLGFGERGGNNEQFF. Here the CDR3 DNA reads TGCGCCAGCAGCTTGGGGTTTGGGGAGCGGGGGGGCAACAATGAGCAGTTCTTC.

The V and J genes are TRBV9 and TRBJ1-5; D not resolved. The germline gives CDR1 SGDLS, CDR2 YYNGEE. V was shortened by 4 bases and J by 4 bases, with 9 bases between the two germline ends. The CDR3 extends over 13 amino acids. This CDR3 reads CASSSNTNQPQHF. For the CDR3, the DNA is TGTGCCAGCAGCTCAAACACAAATCAGCCCCAGCATTTT.